These T cell receptor beta chains were read from a single sample in a study of blood T cell repertoires in COVID-19. Produced via immunoSEQ multiplex PCR; TCRdb's table is partial and in-frame only. This table has a few hundred thousand clones, about 85% appearing once. Sequences were obtained from PBMCs or T cells enriched from blood (not recorded which). The receptors here all came from a woman aged 45-59 years who had recovered from COVID-19. The CDR3 runs from the conserved cysteine through the conserved F or W. Only part of the rows carry a size: once, few, many, or a class if the clone is expanded.

V gene: TRBV5-1
clone size: -
J gene: TRBJ2-4
CDR3 protein: CASSGADRERSKNIQYF

V gene: TRBV28
clone size: -
J gene: TRBJ1-6
CDR3 protein: CASSFRAGPNSPLHF

V gene: TRBV11-3
clone size: once
J gene: TRBJ2-1
CDR3 protein: CASSLGGANEQFF

V gene: TRBV27
clone size: -
J gene: TRBJ2-1
CDR3 protein: CASSFYLAGRKDYNEQFF

V gene: TRBV7-9
clone size: once
J gene: TRBJ1-2
CDR3 protein: CASSLRVGSYGYTF

V gene: TRBV12-5
clone size: -
J gene: TRBJ1-1
CDR3 protein: CAIRDRHTEAFF

V gene: TRBV7-2
clone size: -
J gene: TRBJ2-1
CDR3 protein: CASSLARVAGSSYNEQFF

V gene: TRBV21-1
clone size: -
J gene: TRBJ2-1
CDR3 protein: CASSKGVSVPNEQFF

V gene: TRBV5-1
clone size: -
J gene: TRBJ2-3
CDR3 protein: CASSLEGAGGTDTQYF

V gene: TRBV27
clone size: -
J gene: TRBJ2-3
CDR3 protein: CASSLRGFTDTQYF

V gene: TRBV27
clone size: -
J gene: TRBJ2-2
CDR3 protein: CASRLAGNTGELFF

V gene: TRBV9
clone size: -
J gene: TRBJ2-1
CDR3 protein: CASTPMGLNDNEQFF

V gene: TRBV5-1
clone size: -
J gene: TRBJ2-5
CDR3 protein: CASSPKPRGAKETQYF

V gene: TRBV18
clone size: -
J gene: TRBJ2-2
CDR3 protein: CASSLREFGGELFF

V gene: TRBV7-2
clone size: -
J gene: TRBJ1-1
CDR3 protein: CASSLSGPTMNTEAFF

V gene: TRBV7-2
clone size: -
J gene: TRBJ2-7
CDR3 protein: CASRPGVGGNLGEQYF

V gene: TRBV9
clone size: -
J gene: TRBJ2-7
CDR3 protein: CASSAQGGSYEQYF

V gene: TRBV20-1
clone size: -
J gene: TRBJ1-2
CDR3 protein: CSARDRDGYTF

V gene: TRBV11-2
clone size: -
J gene: TRBJ2-3
CDR3 protein: CASSLGQGTTSTDTQYF

V gene: TRBV2
clone size: -
J gene: TRBJ2-1
CDR3 protein: CASTGTSGRFNEQFF

V gene: TRBV7-9
clone size: -
J gene: TRBJ2-7
CDR3 protein: CASSRTGGSYEQYF

V gene: TRBV28
clone size: -
J gene: TRBJ2-7
CDR3 protein: CASSLLSGIPYEQYF

V gene: TRBV4-1
clone size: -
J gene: TRBJ1-4
CDR3 protein: CASSQDGQGVEKLFF

V gene: TRBV28
clone size: -
J gene: TRBJ1-5
CDR3 protein: CASSFSRAYGQPQHF

V gene: TRBV6-5
clone size: -
J gene: TRBJ2-7
CDR3 protein: CASSYQYEQYF

V gene: TRBV7-3
clone size: -
J gene: TRBJ1-6
CDR3 protein: CASSLGGTRNSPLHF

V gene: TRBV28
clone size: -
J gene: TRBJ1-1
CDR3 protein: CASSTQGGAFF

V gene: TRBV5-4
clone size: -
J gene: TRBJ2-3
CDR3 protein: CASSSEPSGSTDTQYF

V gene: TRBV11-2
clone size: -
J gene: TRBJ1-2
CDR3 protein: CASSREGYGYTF

V gene: TRBV7-9
clone size: -
J gene: TRBJ2-5
CDR3 protein: CASSPGAGTSGIETQYF

V gene: TRBV4-3
clone size: -
J gene: TRBJ1-1
CDR3 protein: CASSRTQQGRGNTEAFF

V gene: TRBV21-1
clone size: -
J gene: TRBJ1-2
CDR3 protein: CASSKVRQGADGYTF

V gene: TRBV11-3
clone size: -
J gene: TRBJ2-1
CDR3 protein: CASSHGTGKNEQFF

V gene: TRBV30
clone size: -
J gene: TRBJ2-1
CDR3 protein: CAWSRDSSYNEQFF

V gene: TRBV28
clone size: -
J gene: TRBJ1-3
CDR3 protein: CASSSAGRYSGNTIYF

V gene: TRBV6-2/TRBV6-3
clone size: -
J gene: TRBJ2-3
CDR3 protein: CASSYGLAGGDTQYF

V gene: TRBV28
clone size: -
J gene: TRBJ1-1
CDR3 protein: CASSSVGGQGDRSGAFF

V gene: TRBV7-2
clone size: -
J gene: TRBJ2-3
CDR3 protein: CASSLARRDTQYF

V gene: TRBV5-1
clone size: -
J gene: TRBJ2-1
CDR3 protein: CASSLAQQDYNEQFF

V gene: TRBV10-3
clone size: once
J gene: TRBJ1-1
CDR3 protein: CAIRGHKNTEAFF

V gene: TRBV11-2
clone size: few
J gene: TRBJ1-2
CDR3 protein: CASSLGRGLGYTF